This T cell receptor (beta chain) comes out of a study of cytomegalovirus exposure and HLA in healthy donors (dated by TCRdb to about 2017). Regarding the study in general: In an earlier analysis of approximately 640 of the donors, less than 350 Gb of sequence data and some 120 million unique TCR beta sequences from about 179 million T cells were reported. Class I and class II HLA loci were covered by the typing at four-digit resolution. An earlier analysis of fewer than 700 of the donors applied high-throughput TCR beta sequencing to assess whether each TCR beta V gene segment acted as functional or pseudogenic. Four or five DR-DQ haplotypes were handled as single units for association and clustering because linkage in the cohort was strong. The study aimed to test whether signatures of past pathogen exposure could be identified by cataloging public T cell receptors. Among several hundred genotyped donors of the cohort, an average of approximately 200,000 unique TCR beta nucleotide sequences was sequenced per donor, of which about 20% were non-productive. Typing coverage differed by locus: A, B, C, DRB1 and DQB1 were typed in about 629-630 donors, DQA1 in about 510, DPA1 in 600 to 610, and DPB1 in roughly 470. Alongside the repertoire data, information on donor age, sex, ethnicity and CMV serostatus was compiled. An early release that covered several hundred HLA-typed donors contained about 290 gigabases of sequencing data and tens of millions of unique TCR sequences. In the later analysis, no new phenotypic data were used to find candidate immune exposures; instead, reliance was placed on TCR beta sequences and their occurrence across donors. A later genetic analysis used genome-wide SNP genotypes for about 60% of the roughly 700 donors, treating that subset as a discovery cohort. Of the 300 to 450 genotyped donors, 81% were placed in the genetic ancestry cluster associated with self-reported Caucasian donors. To study patterns of TCR occurrence, a later analysis re-analyzed previously published TCR beta repertoires from 550 to 800 donors and added high-resolution HLA genotyping. Every repertoire in the discovery cohort had been generated on one and the same sequencing platform. Along with the approximately 700-subject first cohort, a separate validation cohort of approximately 110 different subjects was used. The study combined high-throughput TCR immunosequencing, statistical association of individual TCRs with disease status, and machine learning to predict cytomegalovirus infection status. The study profiled the T cell repertoires of hundreds of subjects by immunosequencing and related them to cytomegalovirus serostatus. Here is what the overall study found, with its caveats: In this cohort, only TCR beta chains were sequenced, and detectable features were limited by the absence of alpha or paired-chain data. In an earlier analysis of approximately 590 of the donors, most TCR beta V segments appeared in productive rearrangements about 87% or about 30% of the time, broadly matching IMGT annotations. Across donors, most TCR sequences were observed very rarely, whereas some public TCRs were present in many individuals. It was suggested by the authors that the approach could potentially be generalized to other disease states and immunological phenotypes. A later genetic analysis associated a missense DCLRE1C variant with V-gene and J-gene trimming of TCR beta chains, and an independent cohort replicated the association. When HLA alleles, especially DR and DQ, strongly co-occurred, attributing TCR associations to individual alleles was difficult. In both the original and validation cohorts, the classifier was reported to diagnose cytomegalovirus status with high specificity and sensitivity. A total of fewer than 200 TCR beta chains were listed by the study as associated with cytomegalovirus. According to a later analysis, most CMV-associated TCR beta chains appeared to be HLA-restricted, and the HLA associations seemed to be driven largely by CMV exposure. A further reported finding was that TCR beta sequences accurately predicted the HLA-A and HLA-B alleles for most subjects in the first cohort. According to a later analysis, parvovirus B19, influenza, CMV and Epstein-Barr virus appeared linked to several top co-occurrence clusters. HLA typing was unavailable for some donors at each locus, so association tests used only the typed subset. Seventeen rarely observed V segments, including chromosome 9 orphons, were excluded from the earlier analysis of several hundred of the donors because counts were too low. A group of highly shared sequence variants was considered likely to be a technical artifact of the sequencing pipeline. In vitro tests confirmed that a few of the cytomegalovirus-associated TCR beta chains recognize cytomegalovirus antigens. For the cohort, immune exposure information was limited to CMV serostatus. Correlated functional status among segregating V segments might be attributable to linkage disequilibrium, but an unknown experimental factor could not be ruled out. According to a later genetic analysis, donors in an Asian-associated ancestry cluster had fewer N-insertions in productive TCRs than the approximately 670-donor mean. Presence/absence analyses assumed roughly uniform sequencing depth across donors, an assumption that may not hold. A later analysis found that HLA-associated TCR beta chains were more clonally expanded and had lower generation probabilities than equally common non-associated chains. The 87-base-pair reads could not distinguish some IMGT-functional V segments, including TRBV6-2 and TRBV6-3, so those segments were excluded. According to a later analysis, TCR association rates differed among HLA loci, with DRB1 alleles showing the most associated TCRs and HLA-C alleles showing the fewest. Specific HLA alleles were associated with 15,000 to 20,000 TCR beta sequences at a false discovery rate of 0.05 in a later analysis.

The cohort consisted of approximately 690 healthy bone marrow donors. At the time of sampling, every cohort member was nominally healthy, though immune exposures that went unrecorded were likely present. Of the 666 cohort members, approximately 300 had a positive CMV serostatus and about 360 had a negative one, while no CMV serostatus was recorded for the donor. A peripheral blood sample was provided by each donor, and peripheral blood mononuclear cells were used for TCR beta sequencing. The Qiagen DNeasy Blood Extraction Kit was used to extract genomic DNA from the blood cell samples. Library method: the immunoSEQ multiplex PCR assay. The multiplex PCR relied on a mix of 60 forward primers for TCR Vbeta segments and 13 reverse primers for TCR Jbeta segments. The CDR3 region of rearranged TCR beta genes was amplified from genomic DNA with a multiplex PCR assay. The amplified TCR beta libraries were sequenced on the Illumina HiSeq System as 87-base-pair reads. The paper's data handling went like this. A later analysis counted some 74 million unique TCR beta chains across the 550 to 800 repertoires, and 9 million to 14 million of these chains were shared by at least two donors. A nearest-neighbor algorithm error-corrected the raw reads and collapsed the reads into unique sequences, merging closely related sequences to remove PCR and sequencing errors. V, D and J gene segments were assigned by aligning CDR3 sequences to IMGT reference sequences. For a sequence to be retained, a match of at least six nucleotides was required to both a V gene segment and a J gene segment. Rearrangements were called productive when the CDR3 lacked stop codons and stayed in frame with V and J; all others were non-productive. CDR3 was defined by IMGT convention, running from the second conserved V-encoded cysteine to the conserved J-encoded phenylalanine. In an earlier analysis of just under 600 of the donors, sequences lacking an unambiguous match to a single V gene segment were excluded. An earlier analysis of approximately 590 of the donors called V segments functional above 56.7% productive rearrangements and segregating when the between-donor standard deviation exceeded 5%. A statistical classification framework was built for diagnosing cytomegalovirus status from the catalog of TCR beta chain sequences. In a later analysis, TCR nucleotide sequences were compared against IMGT/GENE-DB human TR gene sequences so that V and J genes could be assigned. In a later analysis, CDR3 sequences and most-parsimonious VDJ recombination scenarios were assigned using the TCRdist pipeline. A later analysis defined each TCR beta chain by its CDR3 amino acid sequence plus V-gene family, and excluded reads lacking a unique V-gene family. To address suspected cross-contamination and a sequencing artifact, a later analysis removed 592 highly shared, low-generation-probability nucleotide sequences. In a later analysis, a clonal expansion index was calculated for each public chain from normalized within-repertoire ranks of inferred template counts. In a later analysis, generation probabilities were computed with a VDJ recombination model fitted to out-of-frame rearrangements, and the resulting probabilities were checked against IGoR. In a later analysis, TCR-TCR, TCR-HLA and TCR-CMV co-occurrence was scored with hypergeometric tests, and a repertoire-size bias correction was applied to TCR pairs. False discovery rates were estimated in a later analysis by permuting HLA or CMV assignments 20 times. In a later analysis, co-occurring TCRs were grouped using DBSCAN, with TCRdist sequence similarity added in when clustering inside HLA-allele-positive subsets. For co-occurrence clustering, repertoires with fewer than 30,000 or more than 120,000 public chains were excluded, along with about five repertoires with anomalous nucleotide sharing. In its TCRdb copy, this immuneACCESS table keeps in-frame sequences only and misses some clones. Where compared with another copy, unresolved V genes explain less than half of these, and the others have no known cause. V and J calls and clone size are as listed in that table; D and trimming were resolved from the DNA. For this sample the table gives around 130,000 clones, of which about 73% were detected only once. The ten largest make up around 2.6% of the sample.

Note on this clone: The antigen it binds to is not known. Base qualities are not recorded, but no much larger clone differs from it by a single base.

The CDR3 starts with the cysteine, ends with the phenylalanine, and has 15 residues. Kept here is only the CDR3 DNA, which spans 45 bases and is read in frame from base 1. CDR1 and CDR2 are drawn from the germline V gene (reference sequence): MNHEY, SMNVEV. Here V drops 8 bases and J drops 9 bases, and the junction holds 11 bases not matched to any gene. Rearrangement joined TRBV27 to TRBJ2-5; TRBD2 matches 14 bases in the middle. The TCR sequence derives from a human donor in good health. The sequencing input was PBMCs. The sequenced DNA is TGTGCCAGCGGAACACGACTAGCGGGAGGGGGGGCCCAGTACTTC. It specifies CASGTRLAGGGAQYF.